A selection of T cell receptor beta chains follows, all from one sample in a study of cytotoxic CD8 clonotypes in ibrutinib-treated CLL. The protocol was immunoSEQ multiplex PCR, while the TCRdb copy is restricted to in-frame clones and leaves out a portion. The sample lists approximately 280,000 clones, around 69% seen once, with roughly 5% in the top ten. The sample in question was PBMCs, obtained at disease progression, from a patient treated with ibrutinib. The receptors here all came from a human donor with chronic lymphocytic leukemia. CDR3s include the opening cysteine and the closing phenylalanine or tryptophan. D genes are given only for firm matches. Not every row has a clone size; where given, it reads once, few, many or a size class.

v_call	j_call	clone_size	d_call	cdr3_aa	cdr3_nt
TRBV27	TRBJ2-7	few	TRBD1	CASRDRPGEQYF	TGTGCCAGCAGGGACAGGCCAGGGGAGCAGTACTTC
TRBV9	TRBJ1-1	.	.	CASGRGLNTEAFF	TGTGCCAGCGGGCGCGGTCTGAACACTGAAGCTTTCTTT
TRBV6-1	TRBJ2-7	.	.	CASSEHPVGDEQYF	TGTGCCAGCAGTGAACATCCCGTAGGGGACGAGCAGTACTTC
TRBV15	TRBJ1-5	.	.	CATSTQNQPQHF	TGTGCCACCAGTACTCAGAATCAGCCCCAGCATTTT
TRBV7-9	TRBJ2-5	.	.	CASSAITGRKETQYF	TGTGCCAGCAGCGCGATCACAGGGAGAAAAGAGACCCAGTACTTC
TRBV27	TRBJ2-6	.	.	CASSFRGSGANVLTF	TGTGCCAGCAGTTTTCGAGGCTCTGGGGCCAACGTCCTGACTTTC
TRBV29-1	TRBJ2-5	once	.	CSVDRRPSQETQYF	TGCAGCGTTGACCGGCGGCCCAGCCAAGAGACCCAGTACTTC
TRBV10-3	TRBJ1-3	.	.	CAISESIQGVNTIYF	TGTGCCATCAGTGAGTCAATCCAGGGTGTTAACACCATATATTTT
TRBV2	TRBJ2-2	.	.	CASSEVQNTGELFF	TGTGCCAGCAGTGAAGTGCAAAACACCGGGGAGCTGTTTTTT
TRBV5-6	TRBJ2-7	once	.	CASSSPGNEQYF	TGTGCCAGCAGCAGCCCCGGGAACGAGCAGTACTTC
TRBV6-5	TRBJ1-5	few	TRBD1	CASSPDRGPDQPQHF	TGTGCCAGCAGTCCTGACAGGGGGCCTGATCAGCCCCAGCATTTT
TRBV12-5	TRBJ1-2	.	TRBD1	CASGLVLQGRGLTF	TGTGCTAGTGGTTTGGTACTACAGGGGAGAGGTCTAACCTTC
TRBV28	TRBJ1-5	.	.	CASSYGTGNQPQHF	TGTGCCAGCAGTTATGGGACGGGGAATCAGCCCCAGCATTTT
TRBV5-1	TRBJ1-6	.	TRBD1	CASSSAEVRGPNSPLHF	TGCGCCAGCAGCTCGGCGGAAGTCAGGGGGCCTAATTCACCCCTCCACTTT
TRBV27	TRBJ2-7	.	.	CASSHSPDPSYEQYF	TGTGCCAGCAGTCATAGCCCGGACCCGTCCTACGAGCAGTACTTC
TRBV30	TRBJ2-7	few	TRBD1	CAWSVRTGEYF	TGTGCCTGGAGTGTGAGGACAGGGGAGTACTTC
TRBV18	TRBJ1-4	few	TRBD1	CASSLRQGAGEKLFF	TGTGCCAGCTCACTCCGACAGGGGGCCGGTGAAAAACTGTTTTTT
TRBV7-2	TRBJ2-5	.	TRBD1	CASSLRKQGASRYQETQYF	TGTGCCAGCAGCTTAAGGAAACAGGGGGCCTCCAGGTATCAAGAGACCCAGTACTTC
TRBV11-2	TRBJ2-7	.	.	CASSLDRTAPYEQYF	TGTGCCAGCAGCTTAGACCGGACGGCCCCTTACGAGCAGTACTTC
TRBV5-1	TRBJ2-3	.	.	CASSSRGALDTQYF	TGCGCCAGCAGCTCGAGAGGGGCATTGGATACGCAGTATTTT
TRBV29-1	TRBJ1-2	once	.	CSVERGGYGYTF	TGCAGCGTTGAGAGGGGCGGCTATGGCTACACCTTC
TRBV6-1	TRBJ1-5	.	.	CASSKGQGNQPQHF	TGTGCCAGCAGTAAGGGGCAGGGGAATCAGCCCCAGCATTTT
TRBV6-1	TRBJ2-7	.	TRBD2	CASSLIAGGLYEQYF	TGTGCCAGCAGTTTGATAGCGGGCGGACTCTACGAGCAGTACTTC
TRBV5-1	TRBJ2-3	.	.	CASSLWTSTDTQYF	TGCGCCAGCAGCTTGTGGACAAGCACAGATACGCAGTATTTT
TRBV5-1	TRBJ1-3	.	.	CASSLVGPDSGNTIYF	TGCGCCAGCAGCTTGGTGGGACCGGACTCTGGAAACACCATATATTTT
TRBV7-8	TRBJ2-5	.	TRBD1	CASSLSSGGVGQETQYF	TGTGCCAGCAGCTTGTCCTCAGGGGGAGTTGGGCAAGAGACCCAGTACTTC
TRBV9	TRBJ2-7	.	.	CASSVGGSRSYEQYF	TGTGCCAGCAGCGTAGGGGGATCCAGGTCCTACGAGCAGTACTTC
TRBV7-8	TRBJ2-3	.	.	CASSPSTDTQYF	TGTGCCAGCAGCCCCAGTACAGATACGCAGTATTTT